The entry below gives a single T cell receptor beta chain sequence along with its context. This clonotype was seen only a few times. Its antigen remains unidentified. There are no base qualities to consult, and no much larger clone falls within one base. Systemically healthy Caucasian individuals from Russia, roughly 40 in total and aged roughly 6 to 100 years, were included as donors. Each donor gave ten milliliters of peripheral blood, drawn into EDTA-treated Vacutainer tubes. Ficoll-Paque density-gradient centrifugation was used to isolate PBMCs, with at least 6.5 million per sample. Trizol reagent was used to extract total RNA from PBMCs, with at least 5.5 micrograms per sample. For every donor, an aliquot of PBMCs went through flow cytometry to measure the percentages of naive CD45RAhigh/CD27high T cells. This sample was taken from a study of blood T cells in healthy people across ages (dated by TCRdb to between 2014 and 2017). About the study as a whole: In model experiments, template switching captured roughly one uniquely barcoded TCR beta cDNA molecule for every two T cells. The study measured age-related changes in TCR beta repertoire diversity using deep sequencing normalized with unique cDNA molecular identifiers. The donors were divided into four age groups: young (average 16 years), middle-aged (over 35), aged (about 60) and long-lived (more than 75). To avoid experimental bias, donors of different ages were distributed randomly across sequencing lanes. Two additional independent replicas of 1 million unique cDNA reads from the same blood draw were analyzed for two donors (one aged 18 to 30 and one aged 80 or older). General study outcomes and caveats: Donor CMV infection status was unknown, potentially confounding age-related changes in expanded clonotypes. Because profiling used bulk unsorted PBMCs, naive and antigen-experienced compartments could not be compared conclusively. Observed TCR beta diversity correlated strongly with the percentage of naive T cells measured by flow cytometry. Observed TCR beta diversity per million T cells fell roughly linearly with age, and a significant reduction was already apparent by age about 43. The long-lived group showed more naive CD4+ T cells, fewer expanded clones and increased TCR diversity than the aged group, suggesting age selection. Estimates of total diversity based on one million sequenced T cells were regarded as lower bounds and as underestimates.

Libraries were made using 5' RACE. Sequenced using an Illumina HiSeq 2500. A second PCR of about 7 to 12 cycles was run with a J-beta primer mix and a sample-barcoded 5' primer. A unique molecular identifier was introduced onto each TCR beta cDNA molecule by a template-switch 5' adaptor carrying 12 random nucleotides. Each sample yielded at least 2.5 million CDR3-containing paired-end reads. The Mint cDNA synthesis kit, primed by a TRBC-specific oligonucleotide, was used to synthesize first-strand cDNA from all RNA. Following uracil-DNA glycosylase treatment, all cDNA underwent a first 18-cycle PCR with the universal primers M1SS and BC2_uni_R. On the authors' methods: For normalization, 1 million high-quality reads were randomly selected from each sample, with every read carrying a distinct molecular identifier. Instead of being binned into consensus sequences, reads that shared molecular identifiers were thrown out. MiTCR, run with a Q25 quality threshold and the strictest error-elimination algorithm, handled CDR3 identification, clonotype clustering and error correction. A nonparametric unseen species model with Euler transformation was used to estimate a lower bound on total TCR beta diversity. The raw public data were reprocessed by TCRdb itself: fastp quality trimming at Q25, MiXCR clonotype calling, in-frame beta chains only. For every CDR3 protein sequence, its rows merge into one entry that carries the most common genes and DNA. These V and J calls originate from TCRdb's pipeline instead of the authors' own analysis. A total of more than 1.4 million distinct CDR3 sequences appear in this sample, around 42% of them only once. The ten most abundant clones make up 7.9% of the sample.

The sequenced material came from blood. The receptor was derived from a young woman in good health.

The DNA sequence follows: TGCAGCGTGAACCTCCTCTATGGCTACACCTTC. Translation gives CSVNLLYGYTF. The rearranged chain carries TRBV29-1 and TRBJ1-2, with an unclear D gene assignment. The germline V gene specifies SQVTM as CDR1 and ANQGSEA as CDR2. Including cysteine and phenylalanine, the CDR3 has 11 amino acids. Only CDR3 DNA remains: 33 bases, in frame from the first base. The germline ends are 9 bases apart after V is trimmed by 6 bases and J by 4 bases.